These 18 T cell receptor beta chains were sequenced from one sample in a study of blood T cells in healthy people across ages. Combining a sample-barcoded 5' primer with a J-beta primer mix, a second PCR ran for about 7 to 11 cycles. In TCRdb, the 5' RACE reads were re-called with MiXCR into one record per CDR3 protein. Counted here are about a million distinct CDR3 sequences, about 51% occurring once; the ten biggest clones make up about 22%. The sample consisted of blood. The receptors originated from a woman aged 55-69 years in good health.

This chain connects TRBV7-2 to TRBJ2-7; 9 bases are shared with TRBD1. Germline loops: CDR1 SGHTA, CDR2 FQGNSA. The V and J ends lost 5 bases and 4 bases, in that order; junction bases with no gene match: 9. The CDR3 runs 15 residues. The CDR3 coding sequence is TGTGCCAGCAGCCCTCGGGACAGGGCTGGTTACGAGCAGTACTTC. Its translation: CASSPRDRAGYEQYF. The entire variable domain, with the rest obtained from reference TRBV7-2 and TRBJ2-7, is as follows: GAGVSQSPSNKVTEKGKDVELRCDPISGHTALYWYRQSLGQGLEFLIYFQGNSAPDKSGLPSDRFSAERTGGSVSTLTIQRTQQEDSAVYLCASSPRDRAGYEQYFGPGTRLTVT.

V is TRBV15 and J is TRBJ2-1; 7 bases fit TRBD2. This CDR3 is built from 12 residues. The germline V gene has CDR1 LNHNV and CDR2 YYDKDF (reference sequence). V was pared by 0 bases and J by 15 bases, with 5 bases of the junction left unmatched. CDR3 in DNA: TGTGCCACCAGCAGAGATTGGCGGGAGTGGTTCTTC. Translation gives CATSRDWREWFF.

The chain carries TRBV24-1 and TRBJ2-1; TRBD2 matches at 10 bases. The CDR3 has 16 residues. V shed 2 bases and J 13 bases; nucleotides not matched to a gene: 13. CDR1 and CDR2 from the germline V gene are KGHDR and SFDVKD. The CDR3 region is CATSDSLAGAWAIQFF. As DNA, the CDR3 is TGTGCCACCAGTGATTCGCTAGCGGGAGCCTGGGCGATACAGTTCTTC.

V usage is TRBV4-2 and J usage is TRBJ1-5; 8 nucleotides agree with TRBD1. This CDR3 contains 18 residues. Germline CDR1 and CDR2: LGHNA and YNFKEQ. J was trimmed by 0 bases and V by 1 base; bases with no gene match: 8. This CDR3 reads CASSQGGQVSPSNQPQHF. CDR3 DNA sequence: TGTGCCAGCAGCCAAGGGGGACAGGTTAGTCCTAGCAATCAGCCCCAGCATTTT.

This clonotype was found once. Being one base from a much bigger clone, this may be a read error. The chain recombines TRBV29-1 with TRBJ2-4, with TRBD2 as a possible D gene (6 bases). The CDR3 spans 16 residues. Germline CDR1 and CDR2: SQVTM and ANQGSEA. The CDR3: CSVISIGKLAKNIRYF. In DNA, the CDR3 is TGCAGCGTAATATCGATCGGCAAACTAGCCAAAAACATTCGGTACTTC.

This sequence joins TRBV6-1 and TRBJ2-5, with D possibly being TRBD2 (6 bases). CDR1 MNHNS and CDR2 SASEGT come from the germline V gene. This CDR3 has 15 amino acids. Trimming pared 3 bases from V and 5 bases from J, leaving 16 bases between. The CDR3 loop is CASSEAGLPWETQYF. As DNA, the CDR3 is TGTGCCAGCAGTGAGGCGGGGCTACCATGGGAGACCCAGTACTTC.

This rearrangement joins TRBV28 to TRBJ1-2; weak D call: TRBD1 (6 bases). V lost 4 bases, J lost 3 bases, and 18 bases lay in between. From germline, CDR1 is MDHEN and CDR2 SYDVKM. The CDR3 consists of 16 residues. CDR3 in DNA: TGTGCCAGCAGTTCCCCGAGGGGGGGGCGCGACTATGGCTACACCTTC. It encodes CASSSPRGGRDYGYTF.

The chain is built from TRBV25-1 and TRBJ1-4; 7 bases line up with TRBD1. Germline V lookup: CDR1 MGHDK, CDR2 SYGVNS. The CDR3 sequence is 15 residues long. Trimming took 6 bases from V and 2 from J; bases not matched to a gene: 6. The CDR3 bases are TGTGCCAGCAGGACTGGGACAGATACTAATGAAAAACTGTTTTTT. Translated: CASRTGTDTNEKLFF.

The rearrangement links TRBV5-1 to TRBJ2-1; TRBD2 might be the D (7 bases). The closer fit of TRBJ2-7 to the DNA end suggests the J call may be wrong. The CDR3 runs to 16 residues. Germline assignment: CDR1 SGHRS and CDR2 YFSETQ. DNA for the CDR3: TGCGCCAGCAGCTTTTCGGTGGGGGGGGCGTACAATGAGCAGTACTTC. This gives the protein CASSFSVGGAYNEQYF.

The chain is built from TRBV10-3 and TRBJ1-6, with D unresolved. The CDR3 is made up of 10 amino acids. Germline CDR1 ENHRY, CDR2 SYGVKD. Trimming left V 5 bases short and J 7 bases short, with 0 bases between. The CDR3 sequence is CAISNSPLHF. The CDR3 nucleotides are TGTGCCATCAGTAATTCACCCCTCCACTTT.

The chain couples TRBV5-6 to TRBJ2-7, with 7 bases fitting TRBD2. Germline V gene data show CDR1 as SGHDT and CDR2 as YYEEEE. The length of the CDR3 is 16 residues. V lost 0 bases to trimming and J lost 4 bases; unmatched junction nucleotides: 10. CDR3 DNA sequence: TGTGCCAGCAGCTTGGGTAGTAGCGGGCTTCTTTACGAGCAGTACTTC. It is translated as CASSLGSSGLLYEQYF.

This rearrangement joins TRBV30 to TRBJ2-7; 8 bases fit TRBD1. Germline V lookup: CDR1 GTSNPN, CDR2 SVGIG (reference sequence). Unmatched junction bases numbered 4, after V lost 2 bases and J lost 1 base. This CDR3 comprises 14 residues. This CDR3 is CAWSIGTGSYEQYF. CDR3 bases: TGTGCCTGGAGTATCGGGACAGGTTCCTACGAGCAGTACTTC.

This clonotype showed up just a few times. The chain links TRBV7-2 to TRBJ2-5; D possibly matches TRBD1 or TRBD2 (5 bases each). CDR3 size: 12 residues. Deletions cut 4 bases from V and 5 bases from J, with 8 bases between. Germline CDR1 reads SGHTA; CDR2 reads FQGNSA. The CDR3 region has the DNA TGTGCCAGCAGCTGGGGGATCGAGACCCAGTACTTC. This sequence encodes CASSWGIETQYF.

There are a few counts of this clonotype. V gene TRBV27 combines with J gene TRBJ2-1; TRBD2 matches 8 bases. CDR1 and CDR2 from the germline V gene are MNHEY and SMNVEV (reference sequence). The CDR3 runs to 15 residues. The V gene end was trimmed by 7 bases and the J gene end by 7 bases; junction bases not matched to a gene: 12. The DNA of the CDR3 is TGTGCCAGCAATACCGAGGCGGGAGGTATGAATGAGCAGTTCTTC. Protein sequence: CASNTEAGGMNEQFF.

The chain employs TRBV28 and TRBJ2-7; D might be TRBD2 (5 bases). Germline V gene sequence: CDR1 MDHEN, CDR2 SYDVKM. The germline V and J ends were trimmed by 6 bases and 4 bases, with 16 bases remaining between them. The CDR3 is made up of 14 amino acids. The CDR3 loop reads CASSRTAAPYEQYF. CDR3 DNA sequence: TGTGCCAGCAGCAGGACTGCAGCCCCTTACGAGCAGTACTTC.

This chain uses TRBV5-1 with TRBJ2-5; TRBD2 might be the D (5 bases). The DNA end favors TRBJ2-7, so the J call may be wrong. The length of the CDR3 is 14 residues. Germline assignment: CDR1 SGHRS and CDR2 YFSETQ. The CDR3 DNA reads as TGCGCCAGTAGCCCCTCCGGGGATGGCTACGAGCAGTACTTC. Translating gives CASSPSGDGYEQYF.

This rearrangement joins TRBV9 to TRBJ2-1; 9 bases are a match to TRBD2. This CDR3 is built from 17 residues. Germline V lookup: CDR1 SGDLS, CDR2 YYNGEE. The junction had 7 bases not matched to a gene; V was cut back by 0 bases and J by 3 bases. DNA for the CDR3: TGTGCCAGCAGCGTAGCGGGGGCTAGCGGGGTCTACAATGAGCAGTTCTTC. Translated, it gives CASSVAGASGVYNEQFF.

The chain carries TRBV19 and TRBJ1-5; the D is unclear. Trimming shortened V by 4 bases and J by 8 bases, and 6 bases separated the two germline ends. Per the germline V gene, CDR1 is LNHDA and CDR2 is SQIVND (reference sequence). CDR3 size: 11 residues. CDR3 sequence: CASSNREPQHF. DNA of the CDR3: TGTGCCAGTAGTAACCGTGAGCCCCAGCATTTT.